These 26 T cell receptor beta chains were all obtained from the same sample, sequenced in a study of T cell clonality in common variable immunodeficiency (dated by TCRdb to the mid-2010s). Library generation was performed with the immunoSEQ multiplex PCR assay. In TCRdb, the immuneACCESS table is reduced to in-frame sequences with V and J assigned. These tables do not hold every clone; where another copy was compared, an unresolved V gene accounts for under half, and the others remain unexplained. The sample records tens of thousands of clones, none occurring a single time. The ten largest account for less than 2.5% of the sample. Sequenced input: peripheral blood mononuclear cells. The receptors were sampled from a person between 18 and 75 years old in good health.

This clone was seen repeatedly, ten times or more. With the read ending 3 residues before the CDR3 end, the germline J gene is used to fill in that end. The rearrangement links TRBV7-3 to TRBJ1-1; D might be TRBD1 (6 bases). This CDR3 is built from 13 residues. Germline V gene lookup returns CDR1 SGHTA and CDR2 FQGTGA. Partial CDR3 DNA: TGTGCCAGCAGCCTCCGGAGGGGGGGGGAA. Its protein is CASSLRRGGE. The full CDR3 reads CASSLRRGGEAFF.

This clone was seen repeatedly, ten times or more. The CDR3: CASSLADSSRDTIYF. The DNA read from the CDR3 is TGTGCCAGCAGCTTAGCGGACAGCTCTAGGGACACC. The rearrangement links TRBV7-6 to TRBJ1-3; the D gene is possibly TRBD1 (6 bases). Coverage ceases 3 residues before the CDR3 finishes, and the germline J gene fills in the end. The CDR3 has 15 residues. Germline CDR1 and CDR2: SGHVS and FNYEAQ. V was clipped by 0 bases and J by 8 bases, with 14 bases between them.

This clone occurred many times. One end of the junction fails to match germline, which may point to a read error. From the germline J gene comes the end of the CDR3, since the read stops 3 residues before it. The rearrangement links TRBV20-1 to TRBJ2-3, with 7 bases matching TRBD1. CDR1 and CDR2 from the germline V gene are DFQATT and SNEGSKA (reference sequence). The CDR3 has 14 residues. CDR3 protein: CSVRSPPQGETQYF. The CDR3 DNA, read in part, is TGCAGTGTTAGAAGTCCCCCCCAGGGGGAGACG.

About this clone itself: With the read ending 3 residues before the CDR3 end, the germline J gene is used to fill in that end. The chain is built from TRBV11-2 and TRBJ2-3; TRBD2 agrees at 8 bases. The CDR3 sequence is 13 residues long. CDR1 is SGHAT and CDR2 is FQNNGV in the germline V gene. CDR3: CASSSGLVETQYF. The sequenced part of the CDR3 DNA is TGTGCCAGCAGCTCGGGACTAGTAGAGACG.

This clone was counted ten times or more. The read ends 3 residues before the CDR3 terminus; that terminus is restored from the germline J gene. The V gene is TRBV28, the J gene TRBJ1-2; possible D gene TRBD1, 5 bases. CDR1 is MDHEN and CDR2 is SYDVKM in the germline V gene. The CDR3 covers 15 residues. V was clipped by 1 base and J by 2 bases, with 11 bases between them. CDR3 DNA, as far as it was read: TGTGCCAGCAGTTTATCCGCGACAGACAACTATGGC. Its translation: CASSLSATDNYG. In full, the CDR3 is CASSLSATDNYGYTF.

As concerns this clone: Compared with germline, one end of the junction differs, possibly owing to a read error. The read gets to within 3 residues of the CDR3 end, and the germline J gene fills in the rest. V is TRBV7-9 and J is TRBJ1-1; no reliable D call. The CDR3 runs 14 residues. Per germline, CDR1 SEHNR and CDR2 FQNEAQ (reference sequence). The CDR3 spells CASSLAGLNNEAFF. The sequenced CDR3 bases are TGTGCCAGCAGTCTAGCGGGTCTCAACAATGAA.

This clone appeared many times. The read ends 3 residues shy of where the CDR3 ends; the end is completed using the germline J gene. The chain couples TRBV19 to TRBJ2-1, with 9 bases that match TRBD1. V dropped 6 bases and J dropped 7; count of bases not matched to a gene: 10. Germline V lookup: CDR1 LNHDA, CDR2 SQIVND (reference sequence). The CDR3 totals 15 residues. The CDR3 bases that were read are TGTGCCAGTAGATCTTGGACAGGGGAAAAGAATGAG. Encoded protein: CASRSWTGEKNE. The whole CDR3 region reads CASRSWTGEKNEQFF.

This clone was recorded at least ten times. The sequenced fragment ends 3 residues before the CDR3 boundary, so the rest is inferred from the germline J gene. This chain uses TRBV30 with TRBJ2-3, with D unresolved. The CDR3 runs to 15 residues. V was cut by 0 bases and J by 0 bases, with 10 bases left in between. Germline V gene sequence: CDR1 GTSNPN, CDR2 SVGIG (reference sequence). CDR3 DNA, as far as it was read: TGTGCCTGGAGTGTAGAACTTATTAGCACAGATACG. Its protein is CAWSVELISTDT. The full CDR3 is CAWSVELISTDTQYF.

This clone came up many times. The sequenced fragment ends 3 residues before the CDR3 boundary, so the rest is inferred from the germline J gene. The rearrangement links TRBV20-1 to TRBJ2-7; TRBD2 is a possible D gene (6 bases). The germline CDR1 and CDR2 sequences are DFQATT and SNEGSKA (reference sequence). The CDR3 runs to 13 residues. V lost 3 bases and J lost 1, with 10 bases in between. The CDR3 protein is CSASRRASYEQYF. Incomplete CDR3 DNA: TGCAGTGCTAGTAGGAGGGCATCCTACGAG.

This clone was picked up many times. CDR3 in amino acids: CASSQVRGGGEQFF. The part of the CDR3 DNA that was read is TGTGCCAGCAGCCAAGTACGCGGCGGGGGTGAG. The chain links TRBV14 to TRBJ2-1; TRBD2 matches at 7 bases. The missing CDR3 end, 3 residues past where the read stops, is filled in from the germline J gene. The CDR3 contains 14 residues. Germline values: CDR1 SGHDN, CDR2 FVKESK. Trimming removed 1 base from V and 9 bases from J; junction bases left unmatched: 6.

CDR3 loop: CASSLETGGQRELFF. Incomplete CDR3 DNA: TGTGCCAGCAGCTTAGAGACAGGGGGCCAGAGGGAG. This rearrangement joins TRBV7-9 to TRBJ2-2; TRBD1 aligns across 10 bases. The CDR3 extends 3 residues past the end of the read, so its final part is completed from the germline J gene. Germline-derived CDR1 and CDR2 are SEHNR and FQNEAQ (reference sequence). The CDR3 covers 15 residues. The V gene end was trimmed by 1 base and the J gene end by 9 bases; junction bases not matched to a gene: 5.

This clone was seen at least ten times. The read ends 3 residues shy of where the CDR3 ends; the end is completed using the germline J gene. The chain recombines TRBV12-5 with TRBJ2-7, with 7 bases fitting TRBD2. The V and J ends lost 6 bases and 3 bases, in that order; junction bases with no gene match: 14. The CDR3 has 16 residues. CDR1 is LGHNT, CDR2 FRNRAP, per germline. The covered CDR3 bases are TGTGCTAGTGGCTGGCTGTGGGAGGGGCCCAACTACGAG. Its protein is CASGWLWEGPNYE. The entire CDR3 sequence reads CASGWLWEGPNYEQYF.

This clone was seen more than once but under ten times. The CDR3 goes on 3 residues after the read ends, and that part is filled in from the germline J gene. The rearrangement links TRBV6-2 or TRBV6-3 to TRBJ2-3; D is perhaps TRBD1 (6 bases). This CDR3 is 15 amino acids long. CDR1 MNHEY and CDR2 SVGEGT come from the germline V gene. The CDR3 DNA, read in part, is TGTGCCAGCAGTTACGCAGGGGCGAGCAATCAGCCG. This encodes CASSYAGASNQP. The whole CDR3 sequence reads CASSYAGASNQPQYF.

At least ten counts were recorded for this clone. CDR3 protein: CASSEASGNTGELFF. Partial CDR3 DNA: TGTGCCAGCAGTGAAGCTAGCGGGAACACCGGGGAG. The rearrangement joins TRBV6-1 to TRBJ2-2; weak D call: TRBD2 (6 bases). The DNA ends 3 residues before the CDR3 does, and the rest of the CDR3 is filled in from the germline J gene. The CDR3 runs to 15 residues. The V and J ends lost 0 bases and 1 base respectively, with 6 bases between them. Germline CDR1 reads MNHNS; CDR2 reads SASEGT.

This clone was picked up many times. The CDR3 end lies 3 residues beyond the end of the read and is filled in from the germline J gene. V is TRBV14 and J is TRBJ2-7, with 10 bases identical to TRBD2. The germline CDR1 and CDR2 sequences are SGHDN and FVKESK. The CDR3 is 15 residues long. Unmatched junction bases numbered 6, after V lost 5 bases and J lost 2 bases. CDR3 DNA (partial): TGTGCCAGCAGCGAGGTAGCGGGAGGTCCCTACGAG. It codes for CASSEVAGGPYE. Given in full, the CDR3 is CASSEVAGGPYEQYF. The full variable domain, rest sourced from reference TRBV14 and TRBJ2-7, is EAGVTQFPSHSVIEKGQTVTLRCDPISGHDNLYWYRRVMGKEIKFLLHFVKESKQDESGMPNNRFLAERTGGTYSTLKVQPAELEDSGVYFCASSEVAGGPYEQYFGPGTRLTVT.

This clone was counted many times. The DNA ends 3 residues before the CDR3 does, and the rest of the CDR3 is filled in from the germline J gene. V usage is TRBV18 and J usage is TRBJ2-6, with D tentatively TRBD2 (6 bases). This CDR3 region has 19 residues. From germline, CDR1 is KGHSH and CDR2 LQKENI. With 2 bases removed from V and 0 bases from J, the gap between germline ends came to 17 bases. CDR3 region: CASSPERAPFLSGANVLTF. The sequenced part of the CDR3 DNA is TGTGCCAGCTCACCAGAGCGGGCGCCCTTTCTCTCTGGGGCCAACGTC. Drawing the rest from reference TRBV18 and TRBJ2-6, the complete variable domain is NAGVMQNPRHLVRRRGQEARLRCSPMKGHSHVYWYRQLPEEGLKFMVYLQKENIIDESGMPKERFSAEFPKEGPSILRIQQVVRGDSAAYFCASSPERAPFLSGANVLTFGAGSRLTVL.

There are many counts of this clone. The DNA ends 3 residues before the CDR3 does, and the rest of the CDR3 is filled in from the germline J gene. The rearrangement uses TRBV20-1 and TRBJ2-3, with 7 positions matching TRBD2. There are 16 residues in the CDR3. Per the germline V gene, CDR1 is DFQATT and CDR2 is SNEGSKA (reference sequence). V lost 4 bases and J lost 6; bases outside the gene matches: 16. The CDR3 here is CSAKEYLRGTMDTQYF. The sequenced CDR3 bases are TGCAGTGCTAAGGAGTACTTGCGGGGGACGATGGATACG.

This clone occurred many times. The read ends 3 residues early relative to the CDR3; the germline J gene fills the gap. The chain recombines TRBV6-1 with TRBJ2-7, with a weak D call TRBD1 (8 bases). Trimming cost V 3 bases and J 0 bases, with 12 bases left between them. CDR1 is MNHNS and CDR2 is SASEGT in the germline V gene. This CDR3 contains 15 residues. CDR3 bases read: TGTGCCAGCAGTGACACAGGGGGGGGCTCCTACGAG. Protein sequence: CASSDTGGGSYE. The entire CDR3 protein reads CASSDTGGGSYEQYF.

This clone appeared many times. One end of the junction is discordant with germline, which a read error may explain. The read falls 3 residues short of the CDR3 end, and the missing part is taken from the germline J gene. The J gene is TRBJ1-3, the V gene TRBV4-2; possible D gene TRBD1, 6 bases. The CDR3 runs 17 residues. Germline lookup yields CDR1 LGHNA and CDR2 YNFKEQ. The sequenced CDR3 bases are TGCGCCAGCAGCCAAGAAGTGTCGGACAGCTCTGGAAACACC. It yields the protein CASSQEVSDSSGNT. The whole CDR3 sequence is CASSQEVSDSSGNTIYF.

This clone was seen repeatedly, ten times or more. The read ends 3 residues shy of where the CDR3 ends; the end is completed using the germline J gene. The gene calls are TRBV9 and TRBJ2-1; no definite D call. Trimming left V 3 bases short and J 0 bases short, with 10 bases between. Germline CDR1 reads SGDLS; CDR2 reads YYNGEE. This CDR3 spans 15 amino acids. CDR3 in amino acids: CASSASESSYNEQFF. The part of the CDR3 DNA that was read is TGTGCCAGCAGCGCAAGCGAGAGCTCCTACAATGAG. Variable domain in full (rest from reference TRBV9 and TRBJ2-1): DSGVTQTPKHLITATGQRVTLRCSPRSGDLSVYWYQQSLDQGLQFLIQYYNGEERAKGNILERFSAQQFPDLHSELNLSSLELGDSALYFCASSASESSYNEQFFGPGTRLTVL.

This clone was seen many times. The read ends 3 residues before the CDR3 terminus; that terminus is restored from the germline J gene. V and J are TRBV2 and TRBJ2-3; D gene unclear. This CDR3 is 12 amino acids long. Between the trimmed V and J ends, which lost 5 bases and 2 bases, there was a span of 5 bases. Per the germline V gene, CDR1 is SNHLY and CDR2 is FYNNEI. CDR3 DNA (partial): TGTGCCAGCAGTTTAGTCACAGATACG. Its protein is CASSLVTDT. The CDR3 in full is CASSLVTDTQYF.

Concerning this clone: Being one base from a much bigger clone, this may be a read error. The read halts 3 residues ahead of the CDR3 end, with the missing end drawn from the germline J gene. The same CDR3 arises from other DNA sequences in this sample as well. The chain employs TRBV2 and TRBJ1-3; a possible D gene is TRBD1 (6 bases). CDR1 SNHLY and CDR2 FYNNEI come from the germline V gene. CDR3 size: 14 residues. CDR3 DNA, as far as it was read: TGTGCCAGCAGTGAAGAGGGACATGGAAACACG. Translating it yields CASSEEGHGNT. The whole CDR3 region reads CASSEEGHGNTIYF. The full variable domain, rest sourced from reference TRBV2 and TRBJ1-3, is EPEVTQTPSHQVTQMGQEVILRCVPISNHLYFYWYRQILGQKVEFLVSFYNNEISEKSEIFDDQFSVERPDGSNFTLKIRSTKLEDSAMYFCASSEEGHGNTIYFGEGSWLTVV.

This clone was seen ten or more times. The CDR3 goes on 3 residues after the read ends, and that part is filled in from the germline J gene. V and J are TRBV30 and TRBJ2-6; weak D call: TRBD2 (5 bases). Per the germline V gene, CDR1 is GTSNPN and CDR2 is SVGIG (reference sequence). There are 14 residues in the CDR3. V was pared by 4 bases and J by 0 bases, with 7 bases between. The CDR3 DNA, read in part, is TGTGCCTGGAAGAGCGGCTCTGGGGCCAACGTC. This translates into CAWKSGSGANV. The CDR3 reads in full as CAWKSGSGANVLTF.

This clone showed up many times. The read finishes 3 residues shy of the CDR3 end, and the germline J gene is used to complete it. The rearrangement links TRBV12-5 to TRBJ2-7; 7 nucleotides line up with TRBD1. Germline V gene lookup returns CDR1 LGHNT and CDR2 FRNRAP. The CDR3 is 15 amino acids. V lost 0 bases and J lost 6; bases outside the gene matches: 8. The CDR3 bases that were read are TGTGCTAGTGGTTTGGTAACGGGCGCAGGGGGCGAG. Its translation is CASGLVTGAGGE. The CDR3 as a whole reads CASGLVTGAGGEQYF.

In this sample, this clone turned up many times. The CDR3 goes on 3 residues after the read ends, and that part is filled in from the germline J gene. The chain employs TRBV30 and TRBJ2-3; D not resolved. This CDR3 region has 13 residues. V dropped 1 base and J dropped 1 base, with 6 bases sitting between them. The germline CDR1 and CDR2 sequences are GTSNPN and SVGIG (reference sequence). The CDR3 loop is CAWSGTGTDTQYF. The DNA read from the CDR3 is TGTGCCTGGAGTGGAACAGGCACAGATACG.

A word on this clone: An end of the junction differs from the germline gene, which may be a read error. The read gets to within 3 residues of the CDR3 end, and the germline J gene fills in the rest. V gene TRBV7-7 combines with J gene TRBJ1-2; D is ambiguous. The CDR3 runs to 13 residues. Germline V gene data show CDR1 as SSHAT and CDR2 as FNYEAQ (reference sequence). The sequenced part of the CDR3 DNA is TGTGCTAGCAGCTTAGTCGGCACAGATACC. It specifies CASSLVGTDT. The CDR3 in full is CASSLVGTDTYTF. The full variable domain, its missing parts supplied by reference TRBV7-7 and TRBJ1-2, is GAGVSQSPRYKVTKRGQDVTLRCDPISSHATLYWYQQALGQGPEFLTYFNYEAQPDKSGLPSDRFSAERPEGSISTLTIQRTEQRDSAMYRCASSLVGTDTYTFGSGTRLTVV.